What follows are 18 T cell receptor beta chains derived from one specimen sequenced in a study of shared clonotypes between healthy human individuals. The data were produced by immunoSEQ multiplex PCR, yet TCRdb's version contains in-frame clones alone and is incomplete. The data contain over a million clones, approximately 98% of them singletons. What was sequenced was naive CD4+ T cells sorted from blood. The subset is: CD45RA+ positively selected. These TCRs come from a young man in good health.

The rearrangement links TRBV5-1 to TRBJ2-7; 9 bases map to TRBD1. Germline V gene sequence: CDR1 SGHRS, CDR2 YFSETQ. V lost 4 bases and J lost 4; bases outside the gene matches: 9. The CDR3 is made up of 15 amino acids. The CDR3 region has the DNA TGCGCCAGCAGCGCGGGACAGGGCGGGTCTTACGAGCAGTACTTC. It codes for CASSAGQGGSYEQYF.

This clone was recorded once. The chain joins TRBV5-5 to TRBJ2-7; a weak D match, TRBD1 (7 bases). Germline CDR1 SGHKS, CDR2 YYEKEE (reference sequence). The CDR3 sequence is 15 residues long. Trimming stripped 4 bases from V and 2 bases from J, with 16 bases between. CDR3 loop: CASSGAQGGAYEQYF. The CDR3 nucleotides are TGTGCCAGCAGCGGCGCCCAGGGGGGCGCCTACGAGCAGTACTTC.

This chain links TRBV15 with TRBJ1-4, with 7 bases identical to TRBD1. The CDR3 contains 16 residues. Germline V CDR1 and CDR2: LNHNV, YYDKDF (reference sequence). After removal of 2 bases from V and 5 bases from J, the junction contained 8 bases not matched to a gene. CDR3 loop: CATSRLRQGLNEKLFF. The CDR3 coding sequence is TGTGCCACCAGCAGATTAAGACAGGGATTGAATGAAAAACTGTTTTTT.

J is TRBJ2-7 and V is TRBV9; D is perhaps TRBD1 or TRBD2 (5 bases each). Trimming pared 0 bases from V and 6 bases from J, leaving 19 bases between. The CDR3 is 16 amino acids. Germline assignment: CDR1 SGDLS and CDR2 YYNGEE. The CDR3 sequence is CASSVAPVGASIEQYF. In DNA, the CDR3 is TGTGCCAGCAGCGTAGCTCCGGTCGGGGCTTCCATCGAGCAGTACTTC.

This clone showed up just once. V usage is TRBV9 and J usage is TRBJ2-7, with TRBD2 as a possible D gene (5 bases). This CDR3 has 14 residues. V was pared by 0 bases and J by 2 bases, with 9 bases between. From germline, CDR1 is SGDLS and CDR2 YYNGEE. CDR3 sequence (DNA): TGTGCCAGCAGCGTAGGGGTAGCGACCTACGAGCAGTACTTC. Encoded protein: CASSVGVATYEQYF.

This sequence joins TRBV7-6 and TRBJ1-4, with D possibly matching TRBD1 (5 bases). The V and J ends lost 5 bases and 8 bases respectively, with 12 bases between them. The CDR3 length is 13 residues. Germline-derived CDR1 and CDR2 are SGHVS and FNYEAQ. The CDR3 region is CASSDFGGEKLFF. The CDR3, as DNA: TGTGCCAGCAGCGATTTTGGGGGGGAAAAACTGTTTTTT.

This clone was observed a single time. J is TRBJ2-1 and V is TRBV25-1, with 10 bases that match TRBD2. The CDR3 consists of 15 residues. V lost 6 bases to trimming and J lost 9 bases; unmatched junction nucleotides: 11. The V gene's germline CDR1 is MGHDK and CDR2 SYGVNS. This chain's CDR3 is CASRPASGSLGEQFF. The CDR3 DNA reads TGTGCCAGCAGACCGGCTAGCGGGAGTCTCGGTGAGCAGTTCTTC.

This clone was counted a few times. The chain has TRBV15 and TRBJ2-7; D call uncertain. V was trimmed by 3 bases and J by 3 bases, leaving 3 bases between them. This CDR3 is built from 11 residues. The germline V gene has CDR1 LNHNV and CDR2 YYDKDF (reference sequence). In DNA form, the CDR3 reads TGTGCCACCAGCAGCGACTACGAGCAGTACTTC. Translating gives CATSSDYEQYF.

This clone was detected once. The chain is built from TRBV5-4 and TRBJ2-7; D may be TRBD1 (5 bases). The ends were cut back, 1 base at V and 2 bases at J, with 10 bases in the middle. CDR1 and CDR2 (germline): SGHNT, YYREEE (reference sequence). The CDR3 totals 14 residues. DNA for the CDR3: TGTGCCAGCAGCTTGTCGGCAGGGACCTACGAGCAGTACTTC. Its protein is CASSLSAGTYEQYF. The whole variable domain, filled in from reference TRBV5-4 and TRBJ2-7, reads ETGVTQSPTHLIKTRGQQVTLRCSSQSGHNTVSWYQQALGQGPQFIFQYYREEENGRGNFPPRFSGLQFPNYSSELNVNALELDDSALYLCASSLSAGTYEQYFGPGTRLTVT.

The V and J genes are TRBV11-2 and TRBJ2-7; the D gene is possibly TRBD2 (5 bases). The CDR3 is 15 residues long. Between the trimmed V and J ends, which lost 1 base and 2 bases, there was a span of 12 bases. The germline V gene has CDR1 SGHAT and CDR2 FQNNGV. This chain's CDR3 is CASSLAPGFPYEQYF. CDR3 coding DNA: TGTGCCAGCAGCTTAGCTCCGGGGTTCCCCTACGAGCAGTACTTC.

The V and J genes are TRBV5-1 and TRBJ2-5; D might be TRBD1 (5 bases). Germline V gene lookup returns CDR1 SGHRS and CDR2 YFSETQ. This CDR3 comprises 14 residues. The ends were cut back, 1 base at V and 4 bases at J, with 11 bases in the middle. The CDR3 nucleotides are TGCGCCAGCAGCTTGCAGGGATCGCGAGAGACCCAGTACTTC. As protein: CASSLQGSRETQYF.

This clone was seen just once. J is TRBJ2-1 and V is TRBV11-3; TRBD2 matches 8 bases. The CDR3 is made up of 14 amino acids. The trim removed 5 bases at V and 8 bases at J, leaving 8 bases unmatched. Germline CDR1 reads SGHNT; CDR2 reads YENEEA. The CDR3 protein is CASSPTGTRDEQFF. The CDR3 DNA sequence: TGTGCCAGCAGCCCCACCGGGACTAGGGATGAGCAGTTCTTC.

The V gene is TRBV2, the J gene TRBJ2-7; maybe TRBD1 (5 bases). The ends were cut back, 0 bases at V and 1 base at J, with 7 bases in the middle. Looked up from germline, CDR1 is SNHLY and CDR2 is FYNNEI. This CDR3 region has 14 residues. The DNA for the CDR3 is TGTGCCAGCAGTGAAGCCAGGGAATCCTACGAGCAGTACTTC. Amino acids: CASSEARESYEQYF.

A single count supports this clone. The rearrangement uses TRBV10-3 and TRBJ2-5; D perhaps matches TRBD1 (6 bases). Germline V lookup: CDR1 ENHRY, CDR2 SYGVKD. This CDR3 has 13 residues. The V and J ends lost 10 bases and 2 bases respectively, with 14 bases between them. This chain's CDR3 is CATGRGLQETQYF. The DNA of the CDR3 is TGTGCCACCGGAAGGGGGTTACAAGAGACCCAGTACTTC.

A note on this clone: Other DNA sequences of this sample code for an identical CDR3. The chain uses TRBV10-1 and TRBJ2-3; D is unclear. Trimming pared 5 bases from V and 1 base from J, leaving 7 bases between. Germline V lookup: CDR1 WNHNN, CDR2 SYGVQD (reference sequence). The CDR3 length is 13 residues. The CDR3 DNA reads TGCGCCAGCAGTCTATCCGGCACAGATACGCAGTATTTT. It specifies CASSLSGTDTQYF.

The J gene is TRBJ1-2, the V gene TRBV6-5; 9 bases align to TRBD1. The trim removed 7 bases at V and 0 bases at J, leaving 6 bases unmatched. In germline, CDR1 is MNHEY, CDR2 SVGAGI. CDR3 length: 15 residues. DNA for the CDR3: TGTGCCAGCATTGGGACAGGGAAGACTAACTATGGCTACACCTTC. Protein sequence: CASIGTGKTNYGYTF.

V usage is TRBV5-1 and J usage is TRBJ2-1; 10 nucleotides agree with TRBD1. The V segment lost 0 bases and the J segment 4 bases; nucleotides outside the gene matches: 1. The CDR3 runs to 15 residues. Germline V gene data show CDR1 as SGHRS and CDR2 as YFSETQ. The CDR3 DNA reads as TGCGCCAGCAGCTTGGTGGGACAGGGGTACAATGAGCAGTTCTTC. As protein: CASSLVGQGYNEQFF.

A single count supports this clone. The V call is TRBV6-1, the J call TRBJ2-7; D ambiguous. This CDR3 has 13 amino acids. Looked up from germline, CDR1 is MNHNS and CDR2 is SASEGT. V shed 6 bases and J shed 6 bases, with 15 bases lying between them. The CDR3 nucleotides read TGTGCCAGCAGGATGGTAAGGGCTGGCGAGCAGTACTTC. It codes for CASRMVRAGEQYF.